The next 29 T cell receptor beta chains were all read from a single sample in a study of T-cell memory formation after mild COVID-19. TCRdb analysed the 5' RACE reads with MiXCR anew, one entry per CDR3 protein. This sample yields approximately 100,000 distinct CDR3 sequences, of which under 15% are seen a single time; around 27% belongs to the top ten. The sequenced material came from PBMCs or a T cell subset sorted from them (not recorded which). The origin of the receptors is an adult woman who had mild COVID-19 (a few samples of this study predate the infection). Cell type and time point are not known.

Concerning this clonotype: This CDR3 is missing its conserved last phenylalanine or tryptophan, likely due to a read error. The rearrangement links TRBV15 to TRBJ1-5; D possibly corresponds to TRBD1 (5 bases). V was shortened by 5 bases and J by 2 bases, with 13 bases between the two germline ends. CDR1 is LNHNV and CDR2 is YYDKDF in the germline V gene (reference sequence). CDR3 size: 15 residues. The CDR3 loop is CATSPTRDGNQPQHL. Written as DNA, the CDR3 is TGTGCCACCAGCCCAACCCGGGACGGCAATCAGCCCCAGCATCTT.

This clonotype was seen a handful of times. The chain combines TRBV5-6 with TRBJ1-2; no reliable D call. Germline CDR1 reads SGHDT; CDR2 reads YYEEEE. The CDR3 loop spans 14 amino acids. V lost 5 bases, J lost 4 bases, and 15 bases lay in between. CDR3 sequence (DNA): TGTGCCAGCAGGACGGCCTCCCCGGCCTATGGCTACACCTTC. As protein: CASRTASPAYGYTF.

This clonotype was counted a few times. This chain links TRBV2 with TRBJ2-3, with 14 bases identical to TRBD2. The V gene's germline CDR1 is SNHLY and CDR2 FYNNEI. This CDR3 has 19 amino acids. V lost 7 bases to trimming and J lost 4 bases; unmatched junction nucleotides: 16. The CDR3 DNA reads as TGTGCCAGCATCGGAATGACTAGCGGGAGGGGCCCCGAGGCAGATACGCAGTATTTT. It is translated as CASIGMTSGRGPEADTQYF.

There are many counts of this clonotype. The chain recombines TRBV20-1 with TRBJ2-2, with 9 bases lining up with TRBD2. The CDR3 length is 13 residues. The germline V gene encodes CDR1 DFQATT and CDR2 SNEGSKA (reference sequence). Trimming at V came to 3 bases and at J to 6 bases, leaving 2 bases not matched to a gene. CDR3 DNA sequence: TGCAGTGCTAGCATAGCGGGAGCCGGGGAGCTGTTTTTT. It codes for CSASIAGAGELFF.

CDR3 sequence reads: CASSLDEFREPLHF. In nucleotides, the CDR3 is TGTGCCAGCAGCTTAGATGAGTTCCGGGAACCCCTCCACTTT. The chain employs TRBV7-8 and TRBJ1-6; unclear D gene. V shed 1 base and J shed 12 bases, with 13 bases lying between them. The germline gives CDR1 SGHVS, CDR2 FQNEAQ. This CDR3 has 14 amino acids. Full variable domain (rest looked up from reference TRBV7-8 and TRBJ1-6): GAGVSQSPRYKVAKRGQDVALRCDPISGHVSLFWYQQALGQGPEFLTYFQNEAQLDKSGLPSDRFFAERPEGSVSTLKIQRTQQEDSAVYLCASSLDEFREPLHFGNGTRLTVT.

V gene TRBV2 combines with J gene TRBJ2-1; 10 positions match TRBD2. Germline V gene lookup returns CDR1 SNHLY and CDR2 FYNNEI. Unmatched junction bases numbered 6, after V lost 3 bases and J lost 7 bases. CDR3 length: 15 residues. The CDR3 DNA is TGTGCCAGCAGTGACTCCGGGACTAGCGAGAATGAGCAGTTCTTC. Its protein product is CASSDSGTSENEQFF.

The chain has TRBV6-2 or TRBV6-3 and TRBJ1-5; tentatively, D is TRBD1 (5 bases). The V end was cut by 6 bases, the J end by 6 bases, with 18 bases between. The CDR3 loop spans 15 amino acids. Germline values: CDR1 MNHEY, CDR2 SVGEGT. This CDR3 reads CASSYGEPGGQPQHF. The CDR3 DNA reads as TGTGCCAGCAGCTACGGGGAACCCGGGGGTCAGCCCCAGCATTTT.

The chain combines TRBV4-1 with TRBJ1-3; a possible D gene is TRBD1 (5 bases). The V end lost 4 bases, the J end lost 1 base, and 11 bases lay between the germline ends. The CDR3 loop spans 15 amino acids. In germline, CDR1 is MGHRA, CDR2 YSYEKL. CDR3 in amino acids: CASSLTGDSGNTIYF. The CDR3 nucleotides are TGCGCCAGCAGCCTCACAGGAGATTCTGGAAACACCATATATTTT.

The genes are TRBV30 and TRBJ1-2; 8 bases map to TRBD1. With 1 base clipped from V and 8 bases from J, the junction kept 3 bases outside the gene matches. The CDR3 spans 12 residues. Germline V gene lookup returns CDR1 GTSNPN and CDR2 SVGIG (reference sequence). DNA of the CDR3: TGTGCCTGGAGTGAGACAGGGGAGGGCTACACCTTC. It translates to CAWSETGEGYTF.

This clonotype was counted ten times or more. The chain joins TRBV5-1 to TRBJ2-7, with D perhaps assigned TRBD1 or TRBD2 (5 bases each). CDR3 length equals 14 residues. CDR1 and CDR2 (germline): SGHRS, YFSETQ. V was shortened by 0 bases and J by 1 base, with 8 bases between the two germline ends. This chain's CDR3 is CASSLGDGSYEQYF. The CDR3 DNA sequence: TGCGCCAGCAGCTTGGGGGACGGATCCTACGAGCAGTACTTC.

V and J are TRBV6-5 and TRBJ2-5; maybe TRBD1 (6 bases). The CDR3 spans 15 residues. Germline CDR1 MNHEY, CDR2 SVGAGI. The ends were cut back, 2 bases at V and 2 bases at J, with 12 bases in the middle. In nucleotides, the CDR3 is TGTGCCAGCAGTTACCGGGACACAATTCAAGAGACCCAGTACTTC. This gives the protein CASSYRDTIQETQYF.

The gene calls are TRBV5-1 and TRBJ1-2; D unclear. The CDR3 length is 15 residues. CDR1 is SGHRS, CDR2 YFSETQ, per germline. The ends were cut back, 10 bases at V and 1 base at J, with 20 bases in the middle. CDR3 protein: CAGSTEPFLNYGYTF. For the CDR3, the DNA is TGCGCCGGGTCGACTGAGCCTTTTCTTAACTATGGCTACACCTTC. Combining the CDR3 with reference TRBV5-1 and TRBJ1-2 gives the whole variable domain KAGVTQTPRYLIKTRGQQVTLSCSPISGHRSVSWYQQTPGQGLQFLFEYFSETQRNKGNFPGRFSGRQFSNSRSEMNVSTLELGDSALYLCAGSTEPFLNYGYTFGSGTRLTVV.

The chain carries TRBV14 and TRBJ1-1, with D unclear. V was trimmed by 3 bases and J by 1 base, leaving 12 bases between them. The CDR3 is made up of 15 amino acids. CDR1 and CDR2 from the germline V gene are SGHDN and FVKESK. In nucleotides, the CDR3 is TGTGCCAGCAGCCAGCACCGCCCGTGGAACACTGAAGCTTTCTTT. Translation: CASSQHRPWNTEAFF.

This sequence joins TRBV6-6 and TRBJ1-1; TRBD1 matches 12 bases. Germline loops: CDR1 MNHNY, CDR2 SVGAGI (reference sequence). The CDR3 runs 18 residues. The ends lost 1 base at V and 3 bases at J; junction bases unmatched: 9. CDR3 nucleotides: TGTGCCAGCAGTTACTTAGAGCCGGGACAGGGGGCGGACACTGAAGCTTTCTTT. Amino acid sequence: CASSYLEPGQGADTEAFF.

The rearrangement joins TRBV15 to TRBJ1-5; no firm D call. Germline V gene data show CDR1 as LNHNV and CDR2 as YYDKDF (reference sequence). Trimming took 0 bases from V and 1 from J, leaving 7 bases between them. There are 15 residues in the CDR3. The CDR3 nucleotides read TGTGCCACCAGCAGAGATATGGGGAGCAATCAGCCCCAGCATTTT. Protein product: CATSRDMGSNQPQHF.

The CDR3 reads CASSAPPGKRNTEAFF. In DNA, the CDR3 is TGCGCCAGCAGCGCCCCCCCAGGGAAGAGGAACACTGAAGCTTTCTTT. The V and J genes are TRBV5-1 and TRBJ1-1; D may be TRBD1 (5 bases). This CDR3 comprises 16 residues. The germline V gene encodes CDR1 SGHRS and CDR2 YFSETQ. Trimming took 4 bases from V and 1 from J, leaving 17 bases between them.

This clonotype was seen many times. The V and J genes are TRBV7-9 and TRBJ2-3; 14 nucleotides agree with TRBD2. The CDR3 runs 17 residues. The V gene's germline CDR1 is SEHNR and CDR2 FQNEAQ (reference sequence). Trimming removed 5 bases from V and 5 bases from J; junction bases left unmatched: 9. CDR3 residues: CASSPPPGLAGGDTQYF. The DNA for the CDR3 is TGTGCCAGCAGCCCCCCGCCCGGACTAGCGGGAGGAGATACGCAGTATTTT.

The chain carries TRBV29-1 and TRBJ1-3; no clear D. CDR3 length: 14 residues. V lost 3 bases, J lost 4 bases, and 13 bases lay in between. CDR1 and CDR2 from the germline V gene are SQVTM and ANQGSEA. CDR3 nucleotides: TGCAGCGTTGACTCCGGCACTGGAGGAAACACCATATATTTT. It yields the protein CSVDSGTGGNTIYF.

There are many counts of this clonotype. This chain links TRBV4-2 with TRBJ2-7; D is uncertain. V gave up 0 bases and J gave up 4 bases, with 7 bases separating them. The germline V gene has CDR1 LGHNA and CDR2 YNFKEQ. This CDR3 has 13 residues. Written as DNA, the CDR3 is TGTGCCAGCAGCCAAGATGATCGTTACGAGCAGTACTTC. It codes for CASSQDDRYEQYF.

This clonotype was observed a handful of times. This sequence joins TRBV20-1 and TRBJ2-7; 7 nucleotides match TRBD2. The trim removed 2 bases at V and 3 bases at J, leaving 7 bases unmatched. CDR3 length equals 14 residues. Germline-derived CDR1 and CDR2 are DFQATT and SNEGSKA (reference sequence). DNA of the CDR3: TGCAGTGCTAGATGGGAGGGGATGGTCTACGAGCAGTACTTC. This sequence encodes CSARWEGMVYEQYF.

This clonotype was counted at least ten times. V and J are TRBV20-1 and TRBJ2-1; tentatively, D is TRBD2 (7 bases). Per germline, CDR1 DFQATT and CDR2 SNEGSKA (reference sequence). The CDR3 length is 11 residues. This CDR3 is CVGSGGGEQFF. CDR3 nucleotides: TGCGTTGGGTCGGGGGGCGGTGAGCAGTTCTTC.

This chain uses TRBV12-3 or TRBV12-4 with TRBJ1-1, with TRBD1 matching 9 bases. The length of the CDR3 is 17 residues. V shed 5 bases and J 3 bases; nucleotides not matched to a gene: 13. The CDR3 DNA reads as TGTGCCAGCAGTCCGGGACAGGGAAGGAGGGTGGACACTGAAGCTTTCTTT. This gives the protein CASSPGQGRRVDTEAFF.

The chain recombines TRBV4-1 with TRBJ2-3; D possibly corresponds to TRBD2 (6 bases). Trimming stripped 7 bases from V and 5 bases from J, with 13 bases between. Germline values: CDR1 MGHRA, CDR2 YSYEKL. This CDR3 has 13 amino acids. CDR3 bases: TGCGCCAGCATTGCGGGGTTTGGAGATACGCAGTATTTT. It is translated as CASIAGFGDTQYF.

For the CDR3, the DNA is TGCAGTGCTAGAGATGGGACTAGCGGGATGTGGAGGGAGACCCAGTACTTC. It specifies CSARDGTSGMWRETQYF. The V and J genes are TRBV20-1 and TRBJ2-5, with TRBD2 matching over 13 bases. Germline loops: CDR1 DFQATT, CDR2 SNEGSKA (reference sequence). V gave up 0 bases and J gave up 5 bases; unmatched junction bases: 9. The CDR3 has 17 amino acids.

At least ten counts were recorded for this clonotype. The J gene is TRBJ2-1, the V gene TRBV5-6; D is unclear. Trimming took 5 bases from V and 9 from J, leaving 12 bases between them. There are 12 residues in the CDR3. From germline, CDR1 is SGHDT and CDR2 YYEEEE. Here the CDR3 reads CASSWAPGEQFF. The CDR3 DNA sequence: TGTGCCAGCAGTTGGGCCCCGGGTGAGCAGTTCTTC.

This clonotype has at least ten counts. This chain links TRBV27 with TRBJ2-7; unclear D gene. CDR3 length: 13 residues. Germline V gene data show CDR1 as MNHEY and CDR2 as SMNVEV (reference sequence). Trimming pared 2 bases from V and 4 bases from J, leaving 9 bases between. The CDR3 DNA is TGTGCCAGCAGTTTAGGACCGCCTTACGAGCAGTACTTC. Its protein product is CASSLGPPYEQYF.

This clonotype was observed a few times. The chain joins TRBV27 to TRBJ2-7, with TRBD1 as a possible D gene (6 bases). The CDR3 has 14 amino acids. Deletions cut 3 bases from V and 5 bases from J, with 14 bases between. The germline V gene has CDR1 MNHEY and CDR2 SMNVEV (reference sequence). CDR3 in DNA: TGTGCCAGCAGTTTTCCCGACAGGCCCCACGAGCAGTACTTC. Encoded protein: CASSFPDRPHEQYF.

This clonotype was seen more than once but under ten times. The genes are TRBV7-9 and TRBJ2-7, with D hard to call. This CDR3 comprises 14 residues. The V end lost 5 bases, the J end lost 3 bases, and 14 bases lay between the germline ends. The germline gives CDR1 SEHNR, CDR2 FQNEAQ (reference sequence). The chain's CDR3 is CASSQNGRSYEQYF. In DNA form, the CDR3 reads TGTGCCAGCAGCCAAAACGGACGGAGCTACGAGCAGTACTTC.

Only a few counts were recorded for this clonotype. J is TRBJ2-7 and V is TRBV9, with unresolved D. V was clipped by 3 bases and J by 2 bases, with 9 bases between them. This CDR3 comprises 13 residues. CDR1 and CDR2 (germline): SGDLS, YYNGEE. DNA for the CDR3: TGTGCCAGCAGCGGTTTAACGCCCTACGAGCAGTACTTC. This codes for CASSGLTPYEQYF.